This T cell receptor (beta chain) was documented in a study of CXCR3-negative and CXCR3-positive naive CD8 T cells. Study outcomes and limitations: Memory CD8+ T cell repertoires were far less diverse than both naive subsets. Compared with CXCR3-negative naive cells, CXCR3-positive naive cells showed more hydrophobic TRB CDR3s.

CDR3 size: 14 residues. Germline V lookup: CDR1 SEHNR, CDR2 FQNEAQ (reference sequence). As to this clonotype: The antigen remains undetermined.

cDNA libraries for TRB were generated by 5' RACE incorporating UMI labels. TCRdb reanalyzed the 5' RACE reads, giving one entry per CDR3 protein sequence and no DNA. This sample's table reports roughly 110,000 distinct CDR3 sequences. By phenotype, naive CD8+ T cells were CD45RO-CCR7+CD27+CD95-. The gene calls are TRBV7-9 and TRBJ2-1; TCRdb's D call, TRBD1, is unchecked because there is no DNA. Sequencing was carried out using naive CXCR3+ CD8+ T cells from blood. The subset: CD45RO-CCR7+CD27+CD95- naive CD8+ T cells expressing CXCR3 (TNR3+). The TCR was taken from a human donor in good health. Some clones in this sample may be carry-over from other donors' samples. The CDR3 spells CASSATNREDEQFF.